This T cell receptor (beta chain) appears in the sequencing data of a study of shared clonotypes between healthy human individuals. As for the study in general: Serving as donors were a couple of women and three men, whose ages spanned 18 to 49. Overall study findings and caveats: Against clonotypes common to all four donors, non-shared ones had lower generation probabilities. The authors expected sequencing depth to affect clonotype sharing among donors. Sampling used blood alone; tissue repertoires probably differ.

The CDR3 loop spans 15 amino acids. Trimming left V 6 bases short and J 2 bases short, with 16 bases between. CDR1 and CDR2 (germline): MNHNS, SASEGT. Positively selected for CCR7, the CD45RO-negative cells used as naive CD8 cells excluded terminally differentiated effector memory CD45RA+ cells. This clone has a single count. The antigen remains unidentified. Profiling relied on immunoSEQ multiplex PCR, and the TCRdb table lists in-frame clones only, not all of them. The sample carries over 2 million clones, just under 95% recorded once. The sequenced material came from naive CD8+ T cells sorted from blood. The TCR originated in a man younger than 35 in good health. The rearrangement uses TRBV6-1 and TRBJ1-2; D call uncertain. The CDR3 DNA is TGTGCCAGCAGCGAGATTCGGGTCCCAAACTATGGCTACACCTTC. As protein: CASSEIRVPNYGYTF.